A single sample is the source of the 8 T cell receptor beta chains below, sequenced in a study of T cell responses to AZD1222 COVID-19 vaccine. Sequenced by immunoSEQ multiplex PCR; TCRdb stores in-frame clones only, minus some. Of approximately 85,000 clones listed, 70% to 90% were seen once; the top ten hold around 7.7%. The specimen comprised peripheral blood, sampled on day 0 of AZD1222 vaccination. Every receptor here comes from an adult in good health.

This clone was seen a handful of times. The chain couples TRBV5-1 to TRBJ1-2, with 7 bases aligning to TRBD1. J was trimmed by 4 bases and V by 1 base; bases with no gene match: 7. Germline CDR1 and CDR2: SGHRS and YFSETQ. This CDR3 contains 15 residues. The DNA for the CDR3 is TGCGCCAGCAGCTTGACAGGGGACGGTGGCTATGGCTACACCTTC. This translates into CASSLTGDGGYGYTF.

The CDR3, as DNA: TGTGCCAGCAGTGAAGCGGAAGGGTTGAACACTGAAGCTTTCTTT. Protein sequence: CASSEAEGLNTEAFF. This chain connects TRBV6-1 to TRBJ1-1; D is unclear. The germline V and J ends were trimmed by 0 bases and 0 bases, with 8 bases remaining between them. Germline CDR1 reads MNHNS; CDR2 reads SASEGT. The CDR3 covers 15 residues.

As DNA, the CDR3 is TGTGCCAGCAGCCCGAAGCTAATTAGCGGTAGGGCGGCAGATACGCAGTATTTT. This sequence encodes CASSPKLISGRAADTQYF. The chain joins TRBV9 to TRBJ2-3; D is perhaps TRBD2 (6 bases). The CDR3 is 18 residues long. Germline loops: CDR1 SGDLS, CDR2 YYNGEE. V dropped 4 bases and J dropped 4 bases, with 25 bases sitting between them. Together with reference TRBV9 and TRBJ2-3, the CDR3 gives the full variable domain: DSGVTQTPKHLITATGQRVTLRCSPRSGDLSVYWYQQSLDQGLQFLIQYYNGEERAKGNILERFSAQQFPDLHSELNLSSLELGDSALYFCASSPKLISGRAADTQYFGPGTRLTVL.

The sample holds a few counts of this clone. This sequence joins TRBV27 and TRBJ1-6; D ambiguous. The CDR3 loop spans 15 amino acids. V gave up 6 bases and J gave up 10 bases, with 19 bases separating them. Germline V gene lookup returns CDR1 MNHEY and CDR2 SMNVEV (reference sequence). The CDR3 is CASSNAGVGLSPLHF. CDR3 nucleotide sequence: TGTGCCAGCAGCAACGCCGGGGTGGGGTTATCACCCCTCCACTTT.

This clone was detected a few times. The chain is built from TRBV2 and TRBJ1-3; D perhaps matches TRBD1 (6 bases). CDR3 length equals 14 residues. CDR1 SNHLY and CDR2 FYNNEI come from the germline V gene. Trimming pared 6 bases from V and 0 bases from J, leaving 9 bases between. As DNA, the CDR3 is TGTGCCAGCAGAGGACAGACCTCTGGAAACACCATATATTTT. Its translation is CASRGQTSGNTIYF. Variable domain in full (rest from reference TRBV2 and TRBJ1-3): EPEVTQTPSHQVTQMGQEVILRCVPISNHLYFYWYRQILGQKVEFLVSFYNNEISEKSEIFDDQFSVERPDGSNFTLKIRSTKLEDSAMYFCASRGQTSGNTIYFGEGSWLTVV.

The V call is TRBV27, the J call TRBJ1-1; no reliable D call. V was cut by 8 bases and J by 4 bases, with 8 bases left in between. Germline V gene data show CDR1 as MNHEY and CDR2 as SMNVEV (reference sequence). This CDR3 is built from 11 residues. The CDR3 bases are TGTGCCAGCCTTCGGGGCACTGAAGCTTTCTTT. Its protein product is CASLRGTEAFF.

V usage is TRBV29-1 and J usage is TRBJ2-7, with D hard to call. Trimming cost V 5 bases and J 1 base, with 6 bases left between them. Germline V gene data show CDR1 as SQVTM and CDR2 as ANQGSEA. This CDR3 is 11 amino acids long. CDR3 nucleotides: TGCAGCGTTCGGGTATCCTACGAGCAGTACTTC. Protein: CSVRVSYEQYF.

The rearrangement uses TRBV4-1 and TRBJ1-4; perhaps TRBD1 as D (6 bases). This CDR3 is 15 amino acids long. The V gene lost 2 bases and the J gene lost 7 bases, with 14 bases spanning the gap. Germline lookup yields CDR1 MGHRA and CDR2 YSYEKL. Written as DNA, the CDR3 is TGCGCCAGCAGCCAATCTGCCGGGGGCAGTGAAAAACTGTTTTTT. As protein: CASSQSAGGSEKLFF.